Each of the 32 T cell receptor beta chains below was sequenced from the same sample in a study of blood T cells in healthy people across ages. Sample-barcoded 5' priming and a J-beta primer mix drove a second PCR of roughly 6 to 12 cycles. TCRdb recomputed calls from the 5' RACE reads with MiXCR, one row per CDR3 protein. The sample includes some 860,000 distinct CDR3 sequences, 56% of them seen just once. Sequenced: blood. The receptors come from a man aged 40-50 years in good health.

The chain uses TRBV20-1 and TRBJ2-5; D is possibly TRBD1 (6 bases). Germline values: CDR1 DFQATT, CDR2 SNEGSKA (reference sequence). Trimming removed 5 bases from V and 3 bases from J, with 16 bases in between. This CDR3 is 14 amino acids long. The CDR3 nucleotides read TGCAGTGCTCTCCTCGGGACACCGAAAGAGACCCAGTACTTC. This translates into CSALLGTPKETQYF.

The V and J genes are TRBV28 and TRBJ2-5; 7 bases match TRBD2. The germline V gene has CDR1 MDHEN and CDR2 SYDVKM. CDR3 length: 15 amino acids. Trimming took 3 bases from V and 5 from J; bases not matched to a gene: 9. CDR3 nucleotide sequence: TGTGCCAGCAGTTTTATCTTGGGAGGGCGCGAGACCCAGTACTTC. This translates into CASSFILGGRETQYF.

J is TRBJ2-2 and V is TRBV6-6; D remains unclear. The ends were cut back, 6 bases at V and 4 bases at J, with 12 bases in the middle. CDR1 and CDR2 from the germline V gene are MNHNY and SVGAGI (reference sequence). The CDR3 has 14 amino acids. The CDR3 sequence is CASSSQTLTGELFF. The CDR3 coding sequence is TGTGCCAGCAGCTCTCAGACCCTCACCGGGGAGCTGTTTTTT.

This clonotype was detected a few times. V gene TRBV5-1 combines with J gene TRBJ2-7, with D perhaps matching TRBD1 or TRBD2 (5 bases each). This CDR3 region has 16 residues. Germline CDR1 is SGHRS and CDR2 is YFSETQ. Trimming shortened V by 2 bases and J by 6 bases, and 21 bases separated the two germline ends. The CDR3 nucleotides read TGCGCCAGCAGCTTAACTGGGGGAGACAGTCGAGGCGAGCAGTACTTC. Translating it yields CASSLTGGDSRGEQYF.

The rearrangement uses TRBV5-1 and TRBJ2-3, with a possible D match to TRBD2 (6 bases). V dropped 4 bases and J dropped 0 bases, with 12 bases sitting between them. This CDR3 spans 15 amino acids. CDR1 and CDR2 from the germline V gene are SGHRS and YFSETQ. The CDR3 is CASSPPGTSTDTQYF. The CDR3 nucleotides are TGCGCCAGCAGCCCACCCGGGACTAGCACAGATACGCAGTATTTT. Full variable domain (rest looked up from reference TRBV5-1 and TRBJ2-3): KAGVTQTPRYLIKTRGQQVTLSCSPISGHRSVSWYQQTPGQGLQFLFEYFSETQRNKGNFPGRFSGRQFSNSRSEMNVSTLELGDSALYLCASSPPGTSTDTQYFGPGTRLTVL.

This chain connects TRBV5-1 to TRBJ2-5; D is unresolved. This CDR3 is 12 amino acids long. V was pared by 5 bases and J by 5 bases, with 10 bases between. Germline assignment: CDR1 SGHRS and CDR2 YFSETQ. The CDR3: CASRLDGETQYF. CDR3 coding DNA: TGCGCCAGCAGACTGGACGGGGAGACCCAGTACTTC.

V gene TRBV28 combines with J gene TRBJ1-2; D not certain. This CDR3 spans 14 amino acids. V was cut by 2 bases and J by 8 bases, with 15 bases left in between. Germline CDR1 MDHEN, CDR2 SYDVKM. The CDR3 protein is CASSLEQDVWGYTF. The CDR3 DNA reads TGTGCCAGCAGTTTAGAGCAGGACGTATGGGGCTACACCTTC.

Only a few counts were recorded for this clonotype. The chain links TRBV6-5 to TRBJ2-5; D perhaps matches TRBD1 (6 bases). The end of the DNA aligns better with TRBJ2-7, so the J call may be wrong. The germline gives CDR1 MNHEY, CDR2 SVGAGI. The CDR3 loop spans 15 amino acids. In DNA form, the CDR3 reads TGTGCCAGCAGTTACTCAGGGGGTTTTAAGTACGAGCAGTACTTC. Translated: CASSYSGGFKYEQYF.

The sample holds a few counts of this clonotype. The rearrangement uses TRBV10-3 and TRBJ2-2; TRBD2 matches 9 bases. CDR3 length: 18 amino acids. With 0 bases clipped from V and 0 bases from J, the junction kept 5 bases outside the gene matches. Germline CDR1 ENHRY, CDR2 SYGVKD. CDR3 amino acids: CAISESFSGRANTGELFF. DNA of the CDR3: TGTGCCATCAGTGAGTCGTTTAGCGGGAGAGCGAACACCGGGGAGCTGTTTTTT.

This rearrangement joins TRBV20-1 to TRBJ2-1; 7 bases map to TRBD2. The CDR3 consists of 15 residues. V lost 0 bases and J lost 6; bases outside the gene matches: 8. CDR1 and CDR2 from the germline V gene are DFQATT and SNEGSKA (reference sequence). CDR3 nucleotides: TGCAGTGCTAGAGACTTACGAGCGGGGCTCAATGAGCAGTTCTTC. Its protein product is CSARDLRAGLNEQFF.

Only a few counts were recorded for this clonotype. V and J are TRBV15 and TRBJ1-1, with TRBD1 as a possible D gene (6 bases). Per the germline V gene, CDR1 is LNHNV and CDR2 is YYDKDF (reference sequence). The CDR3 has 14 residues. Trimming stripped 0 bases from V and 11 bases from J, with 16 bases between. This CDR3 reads CATSRDRGHADAFF. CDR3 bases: TGTGCCACCAGCAGAGATAGGGGACACGCGGATGCTTTCTTT.

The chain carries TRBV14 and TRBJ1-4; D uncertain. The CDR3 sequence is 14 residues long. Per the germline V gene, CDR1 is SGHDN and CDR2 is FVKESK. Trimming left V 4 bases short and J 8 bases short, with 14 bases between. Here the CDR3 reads CASSLGAGMEKLFF. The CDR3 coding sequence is TGTGCCAGCAGCCTGGGCGCGGGAATGGAAAAACTGTTTTTT.

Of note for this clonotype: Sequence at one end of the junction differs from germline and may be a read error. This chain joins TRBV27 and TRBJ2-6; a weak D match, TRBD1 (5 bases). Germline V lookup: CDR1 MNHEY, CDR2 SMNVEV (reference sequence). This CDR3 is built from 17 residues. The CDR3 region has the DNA TGTGCCAGCAGTTTTGTACAGCTAATCTCTGGGGCCAATGTCCTGACTTTC. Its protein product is CASSFVQLISGANVLTF.

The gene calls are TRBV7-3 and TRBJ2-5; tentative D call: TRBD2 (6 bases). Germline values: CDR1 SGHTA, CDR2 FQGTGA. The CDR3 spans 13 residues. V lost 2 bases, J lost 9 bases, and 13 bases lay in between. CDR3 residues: CASSLLEEGPQYF. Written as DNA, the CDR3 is TGTGCCAGCAGCTTACTAGAGGAGGGGCCCCAGTACTTC.

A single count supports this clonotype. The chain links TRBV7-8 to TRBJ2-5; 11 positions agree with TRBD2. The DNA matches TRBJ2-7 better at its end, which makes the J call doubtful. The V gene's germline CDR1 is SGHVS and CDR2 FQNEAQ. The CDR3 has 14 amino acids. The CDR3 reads CASSLSGGVAEQYF. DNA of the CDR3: TGTGCCAGCAGCCTTAGCGGGGGGGTAGCCGAGCAGTACTTC.

The CDR3 loop is CASERTGEYYGYTF. The CDR3 region has the DNA TGTGCCAGCGAAAGGACAGGGGAATACTATGGCTACACCTTC. The V call is TRBV28, the J call TRBJ1-2; TRBD1 agrees at 9 bases. The CDR3 has 14 amino acids. Trimming at V came to 8 bases and at J to 3 bases, leaving 7 bases not matched to a gene. Germline CDR1 is MDHEN and CDR2 is SYDVKM.

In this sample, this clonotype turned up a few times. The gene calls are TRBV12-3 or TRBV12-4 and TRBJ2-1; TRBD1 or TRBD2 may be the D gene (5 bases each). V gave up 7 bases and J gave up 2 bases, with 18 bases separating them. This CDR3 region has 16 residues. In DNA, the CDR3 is TGTGCCAGCATCTCTGTGGGGGAGTATCCCTACAATGAGCAGTTCTTC. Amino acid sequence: CASISVGEYPYNEQFF.

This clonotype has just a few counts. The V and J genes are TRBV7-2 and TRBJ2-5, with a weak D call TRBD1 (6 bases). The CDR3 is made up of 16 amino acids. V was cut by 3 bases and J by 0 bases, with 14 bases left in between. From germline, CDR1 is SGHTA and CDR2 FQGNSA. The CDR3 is CASSFGITGNQETQYF. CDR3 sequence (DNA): TGTGCCAGCAGCTTTGGGATAACAGGGAACCAAGAGACCCAGTACTTC.

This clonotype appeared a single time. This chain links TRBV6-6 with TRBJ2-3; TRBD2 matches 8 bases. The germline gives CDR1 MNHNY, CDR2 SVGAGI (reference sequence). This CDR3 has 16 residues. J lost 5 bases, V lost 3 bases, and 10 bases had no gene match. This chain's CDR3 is CASSYGGGRVGDTQYF. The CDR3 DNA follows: TGTGCCAGCAGTTATGGCGGGGGGCGAGTCGGAGATACGCAGTATTTT.

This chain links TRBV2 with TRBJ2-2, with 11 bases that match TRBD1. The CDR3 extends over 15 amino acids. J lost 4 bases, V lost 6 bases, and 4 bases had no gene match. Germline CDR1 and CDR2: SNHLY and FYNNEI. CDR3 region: CASRGTGGTTGELFF. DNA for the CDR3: TGTGCCAGCAGGGGGACAGGGGGAACCACCGGGGAGCTGTTTTTT.

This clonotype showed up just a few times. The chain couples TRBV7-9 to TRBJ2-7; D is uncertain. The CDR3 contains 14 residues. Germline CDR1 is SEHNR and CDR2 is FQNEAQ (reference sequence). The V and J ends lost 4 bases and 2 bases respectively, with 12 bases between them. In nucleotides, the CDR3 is TGTGCCAGCAGCTCTGGAGCCTTTCCCTACGAGCAGTACTTC. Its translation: CASSSGAFPYEQYF.

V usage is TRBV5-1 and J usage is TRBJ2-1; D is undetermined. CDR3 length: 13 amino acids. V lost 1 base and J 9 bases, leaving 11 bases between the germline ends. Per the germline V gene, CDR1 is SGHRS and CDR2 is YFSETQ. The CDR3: CASSLSSDFEQFF. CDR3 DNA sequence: TGCGCCAGCAGCTTGTCAAGCGACTTTGAGCAGTTCTTC.

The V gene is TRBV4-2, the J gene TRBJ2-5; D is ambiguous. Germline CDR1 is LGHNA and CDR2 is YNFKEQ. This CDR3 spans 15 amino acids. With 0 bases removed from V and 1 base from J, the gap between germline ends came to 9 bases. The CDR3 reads CASSQDASVQETQYF. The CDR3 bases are TGTGCCAGCAGCCAAGATGCCAGCGTCCAAGAGACCCAGTACTTC.

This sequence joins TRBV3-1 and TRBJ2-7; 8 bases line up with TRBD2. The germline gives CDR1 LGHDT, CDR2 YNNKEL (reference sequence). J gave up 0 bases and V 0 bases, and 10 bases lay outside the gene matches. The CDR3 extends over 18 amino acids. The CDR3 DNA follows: TGTGCCAGCAGCCAAGATCGGGGGGGCAGGGGCCTCTCCTACGAGCAGTACTTC. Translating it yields CASSQDRGGRGLSYEQYF.

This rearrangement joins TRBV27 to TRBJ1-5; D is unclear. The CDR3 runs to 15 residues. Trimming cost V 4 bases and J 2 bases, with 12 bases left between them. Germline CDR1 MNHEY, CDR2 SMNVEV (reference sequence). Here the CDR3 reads CASSYRLMGNQPQHF. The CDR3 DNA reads TGTGCCAGCAGTTACAGATTAATGGGCAATCAGCCCCAGCATTTT.

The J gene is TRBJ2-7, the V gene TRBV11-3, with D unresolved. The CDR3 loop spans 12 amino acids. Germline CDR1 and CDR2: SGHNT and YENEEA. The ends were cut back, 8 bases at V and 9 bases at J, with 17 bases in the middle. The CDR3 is CASSVGLPRQYF. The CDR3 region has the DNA TGTGCCAGCTCAGTCGGGCTTCCCAGGCAGTACTTC.

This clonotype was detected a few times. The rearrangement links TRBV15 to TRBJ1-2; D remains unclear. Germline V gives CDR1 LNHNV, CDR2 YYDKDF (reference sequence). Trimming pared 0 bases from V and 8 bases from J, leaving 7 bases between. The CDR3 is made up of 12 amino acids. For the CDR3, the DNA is TGTGCCACCAGCAGAGAACGAGAAGGCTACACCTTC. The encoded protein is CATSREREGYTF.

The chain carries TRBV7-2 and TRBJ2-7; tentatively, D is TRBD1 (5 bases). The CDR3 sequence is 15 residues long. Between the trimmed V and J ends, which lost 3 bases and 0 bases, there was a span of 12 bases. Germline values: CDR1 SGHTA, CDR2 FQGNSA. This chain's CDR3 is CASSFTGPSSYEQYF. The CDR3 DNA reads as TGTGCCAGCAGCTTTACAGGTCCGAGCTCCTACGAGCAGTACTTC.

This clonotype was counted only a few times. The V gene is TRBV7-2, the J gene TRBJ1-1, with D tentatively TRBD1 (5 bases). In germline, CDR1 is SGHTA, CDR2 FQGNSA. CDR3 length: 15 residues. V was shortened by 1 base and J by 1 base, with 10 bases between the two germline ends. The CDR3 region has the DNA TGTGCCAGCAGCTTAGATCTTGGGGGGAACACTGAAGCTTTCTTT. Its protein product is CASSLDLGGNTEAFF.

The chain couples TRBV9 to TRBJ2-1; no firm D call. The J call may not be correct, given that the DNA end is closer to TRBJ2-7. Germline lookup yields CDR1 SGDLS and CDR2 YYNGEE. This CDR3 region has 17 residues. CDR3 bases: TGTGCCAGCAGCGTAGATCCAGGACGAGGCTCCTACAATGAGCAGTACTTC. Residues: CASSVDPGRGSYNEQYF.

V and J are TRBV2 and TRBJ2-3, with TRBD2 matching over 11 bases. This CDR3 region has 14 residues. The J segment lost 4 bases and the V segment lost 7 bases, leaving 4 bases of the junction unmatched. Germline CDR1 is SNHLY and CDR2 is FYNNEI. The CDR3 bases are TGTGCCAGCATAGCGGGAGGGCTGCCAGATACGCAGTATTTT. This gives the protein CASIAGGLPDTQYF.

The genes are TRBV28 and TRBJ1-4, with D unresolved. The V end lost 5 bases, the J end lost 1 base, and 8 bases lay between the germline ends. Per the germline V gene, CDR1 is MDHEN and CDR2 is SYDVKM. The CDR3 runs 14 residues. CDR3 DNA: TGTGCCAGCAGTCGCCTGATAACTAATGAAAAACTGTTTTTT. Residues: CASSRLITNEKLFF.